These 10 T cell receptor beta chains came from one sample sequenced in a study of shared clonotypes between healthy human individuals. TCRdb's copy holds only in-frame clones and misses some; the assay was immunoSEQ multiplex PCR. The sample records about 1.1 million clones, around 78% being singletons. The sequencing input was memory CD4+ T cells from PBMCs. Subset meaning: CD45RA-negative fraction. Source of these receptors: a man aged 18 to 30 in good health. Some clones in this sample may be carry-over from other donors' samples.

This rearrangement joins TRBV19 to TRBJ2-1, with D perhaps being TRBD1 or TRBD2 (5 bases each). The germline V gene has CDR1 LNHDA and CDR2 SQIVND (reference sequence). V was pared by 3 bases and J by 13 bases, with 10 bases between. This CDR3 spans 11 amino acids. CDR3 protein: CASSIARDQFF. Here the CDR3 DNA reads TGTGCCAGTAGTATTGCCCGGGACCAGTTCTTC.

The chain is built from TRBV7-3 and TRBJ1-1, with TRBD1 matching over 7 bases. The V gene's germline CDR1 is SGHTA and CDR2 FQGTGA. The CDR3 runs to 13 residues. V shed 2 bases and J 7 bases; nucleotides not matched to a gene: 4. The CDR3 coding sequence is TGTGCCAGCAGCTTAGTGAGACAGGGTGAAGCTTTCTTT. This sequence encodes CASSLVRQGEAFF.

The V and J genes are TRBV18 and TRBJ1-1; D is unresolved. This CDR3 is built from 15 residues. V was pared by 3 bases and J by 1 base, with 12 bases between. CDR1 is KGHSH, CDR2 LQKENI, per germline. The DNA for the CDR3 is TGTGCCAGCTCACCCCCTTATGGAGGGAACACTGAAGCTTTCTTT. Translated: CASSPPYGGNTEAFF.

This clone has at least ten counts. The chain recombines TRBV20-1 with TRBJ2-2, with a weak D call TRBD2 (5 bases). The CDR3 covers 11 residues. Germline values: CDR1 DFQATT, CDR2 SNEGSKA (reference sequence). The CDR3 reads CSWRYTGELFF. CDR3 in DNA: TGCAGCTGGAGGTACACCGGGGAGCTGTTTTTT.

J is TRBJ2-1 and V is TRBV10-1; no clear D gene. V was clipped by 3 bases and J by 5 bases, with 14 bases between them. Germline values: CDR1 WNHNN, CDR2 SYGVQD (reference sequence). CDR3 length: 15 amino acids. The CDR3 is CASSDYILGDNEQFF. CDR3 sequence (DNA): TGCGCCAGCAGTGACTATATTTTGGGCGACAATGAGCAGTTCTTC.

CDR3 nucleotides: TGTGCCAGCAGCCCGAGGGGGGTCGGTAGCACCGGGGAGCTGTTTTTT. Translating gives CASSPRGVGSTGELFF. The chain combines TRBV7-3 with TRBJ2-2, with D perhaps given as TRBD1 or TRBD2 (6 bases each). CDR3 length: 16 amino acids. Trimming took 5 bases from V and 4 from J, leaving 17 bases between them. CDR1 SGHTA and CDR2 FQGTGA come from the germline V gene.

CDR3 sequence: CATQAAGGETQYF. DNA of the CDR3: TGTGCCACCCAGGCGGCGGGAGGGGAGACCCAGTACTTC. The chain has TRBV5-8 and TRBJ2-5; 9 bases agree with TRBD2. J was trimmed by 5 bases and V by 9 bases; bases with no gene match: 8. The CDR3 sequence is 13 residues long. Germline values: CDR1 SGHTS, CDR2 YDEGEE.

This clone was recorded only once. The chain couples TRBV7-2 to TRBJ2-2; no reliable D call. V was shortened by 5 bases and J by 5 bases, with 9 bases between the two germline ends. CDR3 size: 13 residues. Germline V gives CDR1 SGHTA, CDR2 FQGNSA. Written as DNA, the CDR3 is TGTGCCAGCAGCCCCGATCAGACCGGGGAGCTGTTTTTT. Its translation: CASSPDQTGELFF. Full variable domain (outside the CDR3, taken from reference TRBV7-2 and TRBJ2-2): GAGVSQSPSNKVTEKGKDVELRCDPISGHTALYWYRQSLGQGLEFLIYFQGNSAPDKSGLPSDRFSAERTGGSVSTLTIQRTQQEDSAVYLCASSPDQTGELFFGEGSRLTVL.

CDR3 sequence (DNA): TGTGCCAGCAGCTTAGCGGTGGACATAGGTGGCTACACCTTC. This codes for CASSLAVDIGGYTF. The genes are TRBV7-2 and TRBJ1-2; possibly TRBD1 for D (5 bases). This CDR3 spans 14 amino acids. V was clipped by 0 bases and J by 7 bases, with 12 bases between them. In germline, CDR1 is SGHTA, CDR2 FQGNSA.

This clone was seen more than once but under ten times. V and J are TRBV5-8 and TRBJ2-7; TRBD1 matches 10 bases. The CDR3 length is 12 residues. The V segment lost 7 bases and the J segment 2 bases; nucleotides outside the gene matches: 0. Germline values: CDR1 SGHTS, CDR2 YDEGEE. In DNA form, the CDR3 reads TGTGCCAGCGACAGGGGGCCCTACGAGCAGTACTTC. Translated: CASDRGPYEQYF.